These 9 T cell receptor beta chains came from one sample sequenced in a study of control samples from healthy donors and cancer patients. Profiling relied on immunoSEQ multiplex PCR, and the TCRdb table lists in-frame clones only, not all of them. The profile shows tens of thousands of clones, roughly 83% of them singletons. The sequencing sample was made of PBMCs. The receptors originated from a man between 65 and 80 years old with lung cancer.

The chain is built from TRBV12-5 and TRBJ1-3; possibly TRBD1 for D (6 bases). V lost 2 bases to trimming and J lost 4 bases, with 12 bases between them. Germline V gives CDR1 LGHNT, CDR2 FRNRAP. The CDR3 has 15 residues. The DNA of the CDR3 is TGTGCTAGTGGTTTGTGGGGGGCGCGGGGAAACACCATATATTTT. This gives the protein CASGLWGARGNTIYF.

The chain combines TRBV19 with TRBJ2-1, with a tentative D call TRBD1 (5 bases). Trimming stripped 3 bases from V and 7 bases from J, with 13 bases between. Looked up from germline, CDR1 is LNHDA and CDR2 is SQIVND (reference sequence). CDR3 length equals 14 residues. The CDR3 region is CASSMSRGGNEQFF. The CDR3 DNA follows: TGTGCCAGTAGTATGAGTAGGGGTGGTAATGAGCAGTTCTTC.

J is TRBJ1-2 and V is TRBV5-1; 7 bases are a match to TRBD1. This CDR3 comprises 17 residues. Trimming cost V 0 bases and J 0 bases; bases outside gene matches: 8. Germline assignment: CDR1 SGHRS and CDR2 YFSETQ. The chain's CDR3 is CASSLAEGQYTNYGYTF. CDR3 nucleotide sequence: TGCGCCAGCAGCTTGGCTGAGGGACAGTACACTAACTATGGCTACACCTTC.

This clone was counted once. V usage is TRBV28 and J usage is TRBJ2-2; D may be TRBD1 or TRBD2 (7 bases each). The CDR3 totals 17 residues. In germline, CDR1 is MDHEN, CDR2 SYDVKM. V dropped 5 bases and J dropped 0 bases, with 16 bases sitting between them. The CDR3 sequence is CASSPPGGDANTGELFF. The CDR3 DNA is TGTGCCAGCAGTCCTCCAGGGGGGGACGCGAACACCGGGGAGCTGTTTTTT. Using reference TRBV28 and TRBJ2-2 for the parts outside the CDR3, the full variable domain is DVKVTQSSRYLVKRTGEKVFLECVQDMDHENMFWYRQDPGLGLRLIYFSYDVKMKEKGDIPEGYSVSREKKERFSLILESASTNQTSMYLCASSPPGGDANTGELFFGEGSRLTVL.

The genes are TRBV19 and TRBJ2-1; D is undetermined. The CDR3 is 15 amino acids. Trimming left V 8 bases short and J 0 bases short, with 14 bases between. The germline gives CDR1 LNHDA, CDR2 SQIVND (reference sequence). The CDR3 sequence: CASVSPESSYNEQFF. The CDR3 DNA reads TGTGCCAGTGTATCCCCGGAAAGCTCCTACAATGAGCAGTTCTTC.

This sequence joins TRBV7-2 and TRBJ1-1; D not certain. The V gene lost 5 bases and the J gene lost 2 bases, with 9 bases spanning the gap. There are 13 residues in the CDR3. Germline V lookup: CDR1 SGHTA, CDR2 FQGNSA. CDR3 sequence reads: CASSIGDNTEAFF. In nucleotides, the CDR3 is TGTGCCAGCAGCATAGGAGATAACACTGAAGCTTTCTTT.

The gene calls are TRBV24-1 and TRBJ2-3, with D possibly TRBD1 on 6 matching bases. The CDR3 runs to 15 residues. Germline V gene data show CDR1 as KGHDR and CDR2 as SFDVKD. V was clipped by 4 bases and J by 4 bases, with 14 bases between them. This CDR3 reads CATSDPTGAADTQYF. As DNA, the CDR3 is TGTGCCACCAGTGACCCGACAGGTGCCGCAGATACGCAGTATTTT.

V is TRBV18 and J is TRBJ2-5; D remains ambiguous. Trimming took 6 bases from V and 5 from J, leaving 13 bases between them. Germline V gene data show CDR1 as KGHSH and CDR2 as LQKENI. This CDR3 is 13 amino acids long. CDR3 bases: TGTGCCAGCTCCAGGTCGGCATTGGAGACCCAGTACTTC. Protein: CASSRSALETQYF.

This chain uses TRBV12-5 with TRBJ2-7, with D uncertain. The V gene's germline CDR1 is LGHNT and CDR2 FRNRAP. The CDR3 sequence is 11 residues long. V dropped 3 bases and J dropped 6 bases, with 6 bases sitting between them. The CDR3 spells CASGLWTEQYF. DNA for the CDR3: TGTGCTAGTGGTTTATGGACCGAGCAGTACTTC. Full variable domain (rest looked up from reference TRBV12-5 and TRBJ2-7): DARVTQTPRHKVTEMGQEVTMRCQPILGHNTVFWYRQTMMQGLELLAYFRNRAPLDDSGMPKDRFSAEMPDATLATLKIQPSEPRDSAVYFCASGLWTEQYFGPGTRLTVT.